Shown below are 9 T cell receptor beta chains from a single sample sequenced in a study of human T cells and chemical hapten exposure. TCRdb reanalysed the RACE reads using MiXCR and keeps one entry per CDR3 protein. The table includes 70,000 or so distinct CDR3 sequences, 8.5% to 14% detected once. Time point of the sample: patch test 3, about 24 weeks after DPC sensitization. Treatment indicated: therapeutic diphenylcyclopropenone sensitization with weekly scalp DPC. This specimen was whole blood, taken in connection with sensitization to the hapten diphenylcyclopropenone (DPC). These receptors all come from a woman aged 45-59 years with alopecia areata. Some clones in this sample may be carry-over from other donors' samples.

On this clonotype: The junction departs from the called germline gene at one end, perhaps through a read error. The rearrangement joins TRBV7-7 to TRBJ2-7, with D maybe TRBD2 (5 bases). Germline values: CDR1 SSHAT, CDR2 FNYEAQ (reference sequence). CDR3 length equals 14 residues. The CDR3 nucleotides are TGTGCTAGCAGCTCGGGCGGGCCGACCTACGAGCAGTACTTC. This encodes CASSSGGPTYEQYF.

This clonotype was seen a handful of times. This chain uses TRBV7-9 with TRBJ2-5; no clear D gene. Germline V CDR1 and CDR2: SEHNR, FQNEAQ (reference sequence). V dropped 4 bases and J dropped 1 base, with 7 bases sitting between them. CDR3 length: 13 residues. The DNA for the CDR3 is TGTGCCAGCAGCTATCCAGGCCAAGAGACCCAGTACTTC. Translating it yields CASSYPGQETQYF.

This clonotype was picked up many times. V and J are TRBV18 and TRBJ1-1; D perhaps matches TRBD1 (5 bases). Trimming pared 1 base from V and 6 bases from J, leaving 9 bases between. The CDR3 is 13 residues long. From germline, CDR1 is KGHSH and CDR2 LQKENI. The CDR3 reads CASSPQGGAEAFF. DNA for the CDR3: TGTGCCAGCTCACCACAGGGAGGGGCTGAAGCTTTCTTT. The full variable domain, rest sourced from reference TRBV18 and TRBJ1-1, is NAGVMQNPRHLVRRRGQEARLRCSPMKGHSHVYWYRQLPEEGLKFMVYLQKENIIDESGMPKERFSAEFPKEGPSILRIQQVVRGDSAAYFCASSPQGGAEAFFGQGTRLTVV.

This clonotype was detected many times. This chain connects TRBV6-5 to TRBJ1-6; TRBD1 might be the D (6 bases). V was shortened by 9 bases and J by 7 bases, with 10 bases between the two germline ends. The CDR3 has 12 amino acids. Germline loops: CDR1 MNHEY, CDR2 SVGAGI. The CDR3 loop is CASQGYNSPLHF. The CDR3, as DNA: TGTGCCAGTCAGGGGTACAATTCACCCCTCCACTTT.

This clonotype was detected many times. J is TRBJ2-3 and V is TRBV29-1; no definite D call. Trimming took off 6 bases at V and 5 bases at J, with 9 bases between the two ends. The CDR3 totals 11 residues. Germline loops: CDR1 SQVTM, CDR2 ANQGSEA. The CDR3 protein is CSVFWGDTQYF. The CDR3, as DNA: TGCAGCGTCTTCTGGGGAGATACGCAGTATTTT.

This clonotype showed up many times. J is TRBJ2-5 and V is TRBV6-5, with TRBD2 identical over 9 bases. J gave up 5 bases and V 8 bases, and 9 bases lay outside the gene matches. The CDR3 totals 14 residues. In germline, CDR1 is MNHEY, CDR2 SVGAGI. This CDR3 reads CASREWLAGETQYF. The CDR3 nucleotides are TGTGCCAGCCGGGAATGGCTAGCGGGGGAGACCCAGTACTTC.

There are many counts of this clonotype. The CDR3 sequence: CASSQRAGENIQYF. CDR3 nucleotide sequence: TGTGCCAGCAGCCAACGCGCGGGAGAAAACATTCAGTACTTC. The gene calls are TRBV3-1 and TRBJ2-4, with 7 positions matching TRBD2. V lost 2 bases and J lost 5; bases outside the gene matches: 3. The CDR3 has 14 amino acids. Per germline, CDR1 LGHDT and CDR2 YNNKEL (reference sequence). The full variable domain, with the rest looked up from reference TRBV3-1 and TRBJ2-4, is DTAVSQTPKYLVTQMGNDKSIKCEQNLGHDTMYWYKQDSKKFLKIMFSYNNKELIINETVPNRFSPKSPDKAHLNLHINSLELGDSAVYFCASSQRAGENIQYFGAGTRLSVL.

This clonotype was observed at least ten times. The gene calls are TRBV29-1 and TRBJ2-5, with D possibly TRBD1 on 5 matching bases. Germline V gene sequence: CDR1 SQVTM, CDR2 ANQGSEA. V was shortened by 1 base and J by 5 bases, with 11 bases between the two germline ends. The CDR3 has 13 residues. The CDR3: CSVEAVGAETQYF. For the CDR3, the DNA is TGCAGCGTTGAAGCGGTAGGGGCCGAGACCCAGTACTTC. Complete variable domain (other parts from reference TRBV29-1 and TRBJ2-5): SAVISQKPSRDICQRGTSLTIQCQVDSQVTMMFWYRQQPGQSLTLIATANQGSEATYESGFVIDKFPISRPNLTFSTLTVSNMSPEDSSIYLCSVEAVGAETQYFGPGTRLLVL.

This clonotype was seen a handful of times. The chain uses TRBV29-1 and TRBJ1-1, with D unclear. Germline assignment: CDR1 SQVTM and CDR2 ANQGSEA. V was pared by 4 bases and J by 5 bases, with 8 bases between. The CDR3 is made up of 11 amino acids. The CDR3 loop is CSVGGGTEAFF. Here the CDR3 DNA reads TGCAGCGTTGGCGGTGGGACTGAAGCTTTCTTT.